The 23 T cell receptor beta chains listed next were all sequenced from one sample in a study of graft-versus-host responses after intestinal transplantation. Their specific antigens are unknown. Assay used: immunoSEQ multiplex PCR; TCRdb lists only in-frame clones, some missing. The profile shows about 150,000 clones, around 90% of them singletons. The source material was unstimulated CD4+ T cells sorted from spleen or lymph node cells, sampled before intestinal transplant. The receptors here all came from a human donor who received an intestinal transplant.

The chain links TRBV4-3 to TRBJ1-2; no clear D gene. The V gene lost 0 bases and the J gene lost 1 base, with 9 bases spanning the gap. Germline V CDR1 and CDR2: LGHNA, YSLEER. This CDR3 is 15 amino acids long. Here the CDR3 reads CASSQEERVNYGYTF. CDR3 nucleotide sequence: TGCGCCAGCAGCCAAGAAGAAAGAGTTAACTATGGCTACACCTTC.

This chain's CDR3 is CASSLGDGLSEQYF. The DNA of the CDR3 is TGTGCCAGCAGCTTAGGTGATGGATTGTCAGAGCAGTACTTC. V and J are TRBV11-1 and TRBJ2-7; D is unclear. CDR3 size: 14 residues. The ends were cut back, 1 base at V and 7 bases at J, with 14 bases in the middle. From germline, CDR1 is SGHAT and CDR2 FQDESV (reference sequence).

This clone was found once. This chain connects TRBV20-1 to TRBJ2-1, with D unclear. The ends were cut back, 4 bases at V and 6 bases at J, with 7 bases in the middle. The CDR3 is made up of 11 amino acids. Germline V lookup: CDR1 DFQATT, CDR2 SNEGSKA (reference sequence). The CDR3 region has the DNA TGCAGTGCTACTGATAGCAATGAGCAGTTCTTC. Translated: CSATDSNEQFF.

The V gene is TRBV5-4, the J gene TRBJ1-1, with 7 bases lining up with TRBD1. CDR1 and CDR2 (germline): SGHNT, YYREEE (reference sequence). V lost 4 bases and J lost 5; bases outside the gene matches: 8. The length of the CDR3 is 14 residues. The CDR3 DNA follows: TGTGCCAGCAGCGGTGGCAGGGGGGTAACTGAAGCTTTCTTT. Protein: CASSGGRGVTEAFF.

This clone was observed a single time. The chain recombines TRBV5-6 with TRBJ2-4; D possibly corresponds to TRBD1 (6 bases). The V and J ends lost 4 bases and 7 bases respectively, with 21 bases between them. The CDR3 totals 16 residues. CDR1 is SGHDT and CDR2 is YYEEEE in the germline V gene. CDR3 coding DNA: TGTGCCAGCAGCCGCAACCTGGGACAAGTGGGGAACATTCAGTACTTC. This gives the protein CASSRNLGQVGNIQYF.

This sequence joins TRBV7-2 and TRBJ2-5; D is undetermined. Germline assignment: CDR1 SGHTA and CDR2 FQGNSA. The CDR3 totals 15 residues. V was clipped by 5 bases and J by 7 bases, with 20 bases between them. The CDR3 DNA follows: TGTGCCAGCAGCGACCGCCGGCGGCTAGTCGGGACCCAGTACTTC. Protein: CASSDRRRLVGTQYF. The whole variable domain, filled in from reference TRBV7-2 and TRBJ2-5, reads GAGVSQSPSNKVTEKGKDVELRCDPISGHTALYWYRQSLGQGLEFLIYFQGNSAPDKSGLPSDRFSAERTGGSVSTLTIQRTQQEDSAVYLCASSDRRRLVGTQYFGPGTRLLVL.

The chain joins TRBV5-1 to TRBJ2-3; the D is unclear. Per germline, CDR1 SGHRS and CDR2 YFSETQ. The CDR3 extends over 15 amino acids. Trimming took off 1 base at V and 2 bases at J, with 11 bases between the two ends. The CDR3 loop is CASSLLWAPTDTQYF. CDR3 bases: TGCGCCAGCAGCTTGTTATGGGCCCCCACAGATACGCAGTATTTT.

This chain links TRBV6-6 with TRBJ1-3, with 8 nucleotides matching TRBD1. Trimming took 4 bases from V and 6 from J; bases not matched to a gene: 8. This CDR3 has 15 amino acids. The germline V gene has CDR1 MNHNY and CDR2 SVGAGI (reference sequence). The CDR3 protein is CASSLRQGSANTIYF. Written as DNA, the CDR3 is TGTGCCAGCAGTTTAAGACAGGGGTCGGCAAACACCATATATTTT.

This clone was seen only a few times. This sequence joins TRBV6-6 and TRBJ2-7; D gene unclear. The germline V and J ends were trimmed by 0 bases and 1 base, with 10 bases remaining between them. The CDR3 covers 15 residues. Germline V lookup: CDR1 MNHNY, CDR2 SVGAGI (reference sequence). DNA for the CDR3: TGTGCCAGCAGTTACTCGAGGAGCTTTTCCTACGAGCAGTACTTC. As protein: CASSYSRSFSYEQYF.

The V and J genes are TRBV30 and TRBJ1-1; no clear D. CDR3 size: 14 residues. CDR1 and CDR2 from the germline V gene are GTSNPN and SVGIG (reference sequence). Trimming took off 0 bases at V and 3 bases at J, with 11 bases between the two ends. As DNA, the CDR3 is TGTGCCTGGAGTGTAGCGGTTACGGACACTGAAGCTTTCTTT. Its protein is CAWSVAVTDTEAFF.

The rearrangement joins TRBV6-1 to TRBJ1-3; no clear D. This CDR3 has 15 amino acids. V was pared by 7 bases and J by 0 bases, with 13 bases between. Germline lookup yields CDR1 MNHNS and CDR2 SASEGT. Here the CDR3 reads CASTFSGSSGNTIYF. The CDR3 DNA follows: TGTGCCAGCACTTTCTCGGGGAGCTCTGGAAACACCATATATTTT.

The chain couples TRBV19 to TRBJ2-7; TRBD1 agrees at 9 bases. The V gene end was trimmed by 8 bases and the J gene end by 1 base; junction bases not matched to a gene: 6. The CDR3 totals 14 residues. Germline values: CDR1 LNHDA, CDR2 SQIVND (reference sequence). The CDR3 DNA is TGTGCCAGTCGGAGGGACAGGGAGTCCTACGAGCAGTACTTC. Its protein is CASRRDRESYEQYF.

The J gene is TRBJ1-5, the V gene TRBV18, with D possibly matching TRBD1 (5 bases). Trimming pared 4 bases from V and 7 bases from J, leaving 14 bases between. Germline values: CDR1 KGHSH, CDR2 LQKENI. The CDR3 covers 14 residues. Here the CDR3 reads CASSLSQGDQPQHF. The DNA for the CDR3 is TGTGCCAGCTCACTTTCCCAAGGGGACCAGCCCCAGCATTTT. The full variable domain, with the rest looked up from reference TRBV18 and TRBJ1-5, is NAGVMQNPRHLVRRRGQEARLRCSPMKGHSHVYWYRQLPEEGLKFMVYLQKENIIDESGMPKERFSAEFPKEGPSILRIQQVVRGDSAAYFCASSLSQGDQPQHFGDGTRLSIL.

The chain carries TRBV7-2 and TRBJ2-1; 7 nucleotides line up with TRBD2. With 4 bases clipped from V and 7 bases from J, the junction kept 7 bases outside the gene matches. This CDR3 is 14 amino acids long. Germline V CDR1 and CDR2: SGHTA, FQGNSA. The CDR3 nucleotides read TGTGCCAGCAGCTCTCAGCCCGGGAGGAATGAGCAGTTCTTC. Amino acid sequence: CASSSQPGRNEQFF.

The J gene is TRBJ1-1, the V gene TRBV7-9, with D hard to call. Trimming shortened V by 8 bases and J by 4 bases, and 17 bases separated the two germline ends. CDR1 and CDR2 from the germline V gene are SEHNR and FQNEAQ (reference sequence). This CDR3 is built from 14 residues. The CDR3: CASGTSAGRTEAFF. In nucleotides, the CDR3 is TGTGCCAGCGGAACATCCGCCGGGCGCACTGAAGCTTTCTTT.

This sequence joins TRBV27 and TRBJ1-1, with D possibly TRBD1 on 5 matching bases. The CDR3 contains 14 residues. Trimming removed 3 bases at V and 5 bases at J, with 13 bases between. From germline, CDR1 is MNHEY and CDR2 SMNVEV (reference sequence). The CDR3 protein is CASSFSGRRTEAFF. The DNA of the CDR3 is TGTGCCAGCAGTTTTTCGGGGCGCCGGACTGAAGCTTTCTTT.

The DNA of the CDR3 is TGCAGCGTTGTTGTGACAACGGGTACCGGGGAGCTGTTTTTT. This encodes CSVVVTTGTGELFF. The chain carries TRBV29-1 and TRBJ2-2; D is undetermined. V gave up 4 bases and J gave up 5 bases, with 14 bases separating them. Germline assignment: CDR1 SQVTM and CDR2 ANQGSEA. The CDR3 runs 14 residues.

V usage is TRBV19 and J usage is TRBJ1-6; D may be TRBD1 (6 bases). Trimming took off 3 bases at V and 10 bases at J, with 13 bases between the two ends. Per the germline V gene, CDR1 is LNHDA and CDR2 is SQIVND (reference sequence). The CDR3 contains 14 residues. In DNA form, the CDR3 reads TGTGCCAGTAGTATGGAGGCAGGGGAATCACCCCTCCACTTT. Amino acids: CASSMEAGESPLHF.

This sequence joins TRBV19 and TRBJ2-1, with TRBD1 as a possible D gene (5 bases). The CDR3 runs 15 residues. V was pared by 6 bases and J by 4 bases, with 16 bases between. Germline CDR1 reads LNHDA; CDR2 reads SQIVND (reference sequence). For the CDR3, the DNA is TGTGCCAGTAGCCCGACAGTGTCCCTTTACAATGAGCAGTTCTTC. This translates into CASSPTVSLYNEQFF.

The gene calls are TRBV5-1 and TRBJ2-5; perhaps TRBD1 as D (5 bases). This CDR3 is built from 16 residues. Germline CDR1 SGHRS, CDR2 YFSETQ. Trimming removed 0 bases at V and 4 bases at J, with 16 bases between. The CDR3 sequence: CASSLAVRQQGETQYF. As DNA, the CDR3 is TGCGCCAGCAGCTTGGCGGTCCGGCAGCAGGGAGAGACCCAGTACTTC.

Of note for this clone: The sample carries other DNA sequences with the same CDR3. The chain joins TRBV5-1 to TRBJ2-5, with 8 bases fitting TRBD1. The CDR3 covers 16 residues. Germline CDR1 is SGHRS and CDR2 is YFSETQ. V lost 4 bases and J lost 2; bases outside the gene matches: 10. CDR3 amino acids: CASSGGGRGLQETQYF. Written as DNA, the CDR3 is TGCGCCAGCAGCGGTGGGGGCAGGGGGCTACAAGAGACCCAGTACTTC.

The rearrangement uses TRBV11-2 and TRBJ1-3, with D unclear. The CDR3 totals 13 residues. The germline V gene encodes CDR1 SGHAT and CDR2 FQNNGV. With 2 bases removed from V and 0 bases from J, the gap between germline ends came to 2 bases. DNA of the CDR3: TGTGCCAGCAGCTTATCCTCTGGAAACACCATATATTTT. It yields the protein CASSLSSGNTIYF.

This clone appeared a few times. V usage is TRBV19 and J usage is TRBJ2-7, with a weak D call TRBD2 (6 bases). This CDR3 is 14 amino acids long. Trimming took 7 bases from V and 8 from J, leaving 21 bases between them. Germline V gene lookup returns CDR1 LNHDA and CDR2 SQIVND (reference sequence). This CDR3 reads CASKVGSGYDKQYF. The CDR3 DNA is TGTGCCAGTAAGGTGGGTAGCGGTTACGATAAGCAGTACTTC.